The TCR beta chain under discussion was sequenced for a study of T-cell memory formation after mild COVID-19. Study details: The TCR clusters were mostly specific to one donor.

The sample holds a few counts of this clonotype. Its cognate antigen is unknown. Broader study findings: Cross-reactive memory appears to have joined, as suggested by some responding clones showing up in pre-infection memory.

The germline CDR1 and CDR2 sequences are LGHDT and YNNKEL (reference sequence). CDR3 size: 15 residues. J gave up 4 bases and V 1 base, and 3 bases lay outside the gene matches. Constant-segment-primed 5'RACE gave TCR alpha and TCR beta cDNA libraries with sample barcodes and UMIs. MiXCR, applied by TCRdb to the 5' RACE reads, yields one record per CDR3 protein. The data contain 500,000 to 550,000 distinct CDR3 sequences, around 21% of them seen just once; the ten biggest clones take up about an eighth. The sequence derives from an adult woman who had mild COVID-19 (a few samples of this study predate the infection). Cell type and time point are not known. The sequencing input was PBMCs or a T cell subset sorted from them (not recorded which). The rearrangement uses TRBV3-1 and TRBJ2-2, with 7 nucleotides matching TRBD1. This chain's CDR3 is CASSQAGQSTGELFF. DNA of the CDR3: TGTGCCAGCAGCCAAGCGGGACAGAGCACCGGGGAGCTGTTTTTT.